This T cell receptor (beta chain) was obtained from a study of CD8 T cells in ankylosing spondylitis. Overall study results and limits: Among TCR beta sequences, a motif of under 10 highly homologous variants appeared characteristic of ankylosing spondylitis blood. Significant enrichment of disease-linked clones was reported in matched ankylosing spondylitis synovial fluid. Disease-associated clonotypes exhibited CD8+ identity and were relatively infrequent in peripheral blood.

Via MiXCR, TCRdb re-called the 5' RACE reads, giving one row per CDR3 protein. Among over 450,000 distinct CDR3 sequences listed, about 13% were seen once. In its sample, this clonotype was seen many times. What it recognizes is unknown. The V end was cut by 5 bases, the J end by 8 bases, with 22 bases between. This CDR3 has 15 residues. The germline gives CDR1 DFQATT, CDR2 SNEGSKA (reference sequence). This clonotype originated in a male donor with ankylosing spondylitis. The sequencing input was blood, either unsorted or a sorted T cell fraction (not recorded which). The chain couples TRBV20-1 to TRBJ2-1; D is perhaps TRBD2 (5 bases). The CDR3 sequence is CSAPLGADFRDEQFF. In nucleotides, the CDR3 is TGCAGTGCTCCTCTCGGAGCGGACTTCCGGGATGAGCAGTTCTTC.